The 20 T cell receptor beta chains presented below share a single source sample, sequenced in a study of T-cell reconstitution after alpha-beta-depleted transplantation in children. A library of TCRbeta sequences, prepared with unique molecular identifiers, was generated. TCRdb passed the PCR reads through MiXCR, listing each CDR3 protein once. In the table there are approximately 350,000 distinct CDR3 sequences, about 14% of which are singletons. Source: PBMCs, taken from the stem cell graft. The receptor set was obtained from a human donor who donated a stem cell graft to a child with Fanconi anemia.

This clonotype was picked up a small number of times. The chain uses TRBV4-2 and TRBJ1-2; D unclear. V lost 0 bases and J lost 8, with 7 bases in between. Germline CDR1 is LGHNA and CDR2 is YNFKEQ. This CDR3 is 12 amino acids long. The CDR3 DNA reads TGTGCCAGCAGCCAAGAGTTCGGCGGCTACACCTTC. Translation gives CASSQEFGGYTF.

This clonotype has more than one count but fewer than ten. J is TRBJ1-6 and V is TRBV9; D not certain. CDR1 is SGDLS and CDR2 is YYNGEE in the germline V gene. CDR3 size: 15 residues. V was cut by 0 bases and J by 7 bases, with 11 bases left in between. CDR3 coding DNA: TGTGCCAGCAGCGTAGGAGTATCGGACAATTCACCCCTCCACTTT. Its protein is CASSVGVSDNSPLHF.

This clonotype was detected ten times or more. This rearrangement joins TRBV20-1 to TRBJ1-1; 10 nucleotides match TRBD1. Germline V gene data show CDR1 as DFQATT and CDR2 as SNEGSKA (reference sequence). V lost 5 bases and J lost 4; bases outside the gene matches: 7. The CDR3 runs 14 residues. CDR3 bases: TGCAGTGCTGGGGGACAGGGGTTCATCACTGAAGCTTTCTTT. Translating gives CSAGGQGFITEAFF.

The CDR3 region is CASSSNRVLEQYF. Here the CDR3 DNA reads TGTGCCAGCAGTTCCAACAGGGTTCTCGAGCAGTACTTC. V gene TRBV7-2 combines with J gene TRBJ2-7; D might be TRBD1 (6 bases). V lost 6 bases and J 6 bases, leaving 15 bases between the germline ends. The CDR3 is 13 residues long. Germline V gene sequence: CDR1 SGHTA, CDR2 FQGNSA.

V gene TRBV5-1 combines with J gene TRBJ1-4, with D perhaps matching TRBD1 (5 bases). CDR3 length: 14 amino acids. Germline-derived CDR1 and CDR2 are SGHRS and YFSETQ. V lost 0 bases and J 6 bases, leaving 9 bases between the germline ends. The CDR3 DNA is TGCGCCAGCAGCTTGGAAAGAGGGGATGAAAAACTGTTTTTT. Protein product: CASSLERGDEKLFF.

This chain links TRBV28 with TRBJ2-1, with 10 nucleotides matching TRBD2. From germline, CDR1 is MDHEN and CDR2 SYDVKM. V dropped 6 bases and J dropped 0; count of bases not matched to a gene: 5. This CDR3 comprises 16 residues. CDR3 DNA sequence: TGTGCCAGCAGGTCTAGCGGGGGCGGCTCCTACAATGAGCAGTTCTTC. It specifies CASRSSGGGSYNEQFF.

This clonotype has a count of ten or more. The chain employs TRBV12-3 or TRBV12-4 and TRBJ1-1; 7 nucleotides agree with TRBD1. This CDR3 comprises 17 residues. V was clipped by 1 base and J by 1 base; unmatched bases: 9. The CDR3 loop reads CASSLGPPGQTNTEAFF. In DNA, the CDR3 is TGTGCCAGCAGTTTAGGGCCCCCGGGACAGACGAACACTGAAGCTTTCTTT.

The V gene is TRBV29-1, the J gene TRBJ1-1; D may be TRBD1 (5 bases). Trimming shortened V by 5 bases and J by 7 bases, and 14 bases separated the two germline ends. The CDR3 consists of 12 residues. CDR1 is SQVTM, CDR2 ANQGSEA, per germline. The CDR3 region is CSVWDRRIEAFF. CDR3 in DNA: TGCAGCGTTTGGGACCGGCGAATTGAAGCTTTCTTT.

This clonotype has just a few counts. The V gene is TRBV6-5, the J gene TRBJ1-3; possibly TRBD1 for D (5 bases). V lost 4 bases and J lost 0, with 13 bases in between. The CDR3 spans 16 residues. The germline CDR1 and CDR2 sequences are MNHEY and SVGAGI. The CDR3: CASSSTELFSGNTIYF. In DNA, the CDR3 is TGTGCCAGCAGTTCGACAGAGCTATTCTCTGGAAACACCATATATTTT.

The chain couples TRBV20-1 to TRBJ2-1; D gene unclear. V lost 3 bases and J lost 5, with 8 bases in between. Germline-derived CDR1 and CDR2 are DFQATT and SNEGSKA (reference sequence). The CDR3 runs to 12 residues. The CDR3 nucleotides are TGCAGTGCTAGCTTAGGGCACAATGAGCAGTTCTTC. It is translated as CSASLGHNEQFF.

The chain links TRBV7-2 to TRBJ2-1, with D uncertain. CDR1 is SGHTA, CDR2 FQGNSA, per germline. V dropped 5 bases and J dropped 4 bases, with 12 bases sitting between them. This CDR3 spans 14 amino acids. Here the CDR3 reads CASSPQVGYNEQFF. DNA of the CDR3: TGTGCCAGCAGCCCCCAGGTGGGGTACAATGAGCAGTTCTTC.

The V and J genes are TRBV4-3 and TRBJ2-7; no reliable D call. Trimming removed 0 bases from V and 3 bases from J, with 12 bases in between. Germline CDR1 reads LGHNA; CDR2 reads YSLEER. There are 15 residues in the CDR3. The chain's CDR3 is CASSQDSSTGYEQYF. CDR3 DNA: TGCGCCAGCAGCCAAGATAGTTCGACCGGCTACGAGCAGTACTTC.

This clonotype has a handful of counts. J is TRBJ2-7 and V is TRBV7-2, with D unresolved. Germline values: CDR1 SGHTA, CDR2 FQGNSA. The V end lost 1 base, the J end lost 6 bases, and 7 bases lay between the germline ends. The CDR3 spans 12 residues. CDR3 coding DNA: TGTGCCAGCAGCTTAGTCCCCTCCGAGCAGTACTTC. Translated: CASSLVPSEQYF.

The table lists this clonotype with many counts. The chain uses TRBV5-1 and TRBJ2-1; D unresolved. The V end lost 4 bases, the J end lost 3 bases, and 5 bases lay between the germline ends. The germline V gene encodes CDR1 SGHRS and CDR2 YFSETQ. The CDR3 runs 12 residues. CDR3 in DNA: TGCGCCAGCAGCATGAACTACAATGAGCAGTTCTTC. This gives the protein CASSMNYNEQFF.

The rearrangement links TRBV19 to TRBJ2-5; D gene uncertain. This CDR3 comprises 14 residues. V shed 3 bases and J shed 2 bases, with 10 bases lying between them. Germline CDR1 and CDR2: LNHDA and SQIVND (reference sequence). CDR3 sequence: CASSIKLLQETQYF. DNA for the CDR3: TGTGCCAGTAGTATTAAGCTCTTGCAAGAGACCCAGTACTTC.

This clonotype was picked up a small number of times. The gene calls are TRBV5-1 and TRBJ2-5, with 14 bases that match TRBD2. The V gene's germline CDR1 is SGHRS and CDR2 YFSETQ. CDR3 length: 19 amino acids. The J segment lost 2 bases and the V segment lost 5 bases, leaving 14 bases of the junction unmatched. CDR3 in amino acids: CASSSTGTSGGPGQETQYF. In nucleotides, the CDR3 is TGCGCCAGCAGTTCTACCGGGACTAGCGGGGGACCCGGACAAGAGACCCAGTACTTC.

This chain joins TRBV5-1 and TRBJ2-1, with TRBD2 matching 7 bases. The CDR3 runs 17 residues. Germline lookup yields CDR1 SGHRS and CDR2 YFSETQ. V trimming: 3 bases; J trimming: 0 bases; junction bases outside the gene matches: 9. The CDR3 DNA reads as TGCGCCAGCAGCTGGGCATCCGGGACTATCTCCTACAATGAGCAGTTCTTC. Translation gives CASSWASGTISYNEQFF.

This chain joins TRBV5-6 and TRBJ2-7; a possible D gene is TRBD1 (6 bases). Trimming removed 1 base from V and 3 bases from J, with 20 bases in between. The CDR3 extends over 17 amino acids. Germline CDR1 is SGHDT and CDR2 is YYEEEE. For the CDR3, the DNA is TGTGCCAGCAGCTTGATCAGGGGAGATCACCCACTCTACGAGCAGTACTTC. This encodes CASSLIRGDHPLYEQYF.

The chain recombines TRBV6-2 or TRBV6-3 with TRBJ2-1; 14 bases fit TRBD2. The CDR3 loop spans 20 amino acids. Germline CDR1 reads MNHEY; CDR2 reads SVGEGT. The trim removed 6 bases at V and 4 bases at J, leaving 17 bases unmatched. Written as DNA, the CDR3 is TGTGCCAGCAGCGCCGGGACTAGCGGGGGACCATCAACCCCATACAATGAGCAGTTCTTC. It translates to CASSAGTSGGPSTPYNEQFF.

This clonotype was detected ten times or more. The V and J genes are TRBV7-6 and TRBJ2-1; possibly TRBD1 for D (5 bases). Per the germline V gene, CDR1 is SGHVS and CDR2 is FNYEAQ. The CDR3 consists of 11 residues. V dropped 4 bases and J dropped 10 bases, with 8 bases sitting between them. The CDR3, as DNA: TGTGCCAGCAGCTCGACAGACGAGCAGTTCTTC. It is translated as CASSSTDEQFF.